The rows below give T cell receptor beta chains drawn from one sample of a study of blood T cells in healthy people across ages. Each CDR3 protein is one row after TCRdb ran MiXCR on the 5' RACE reads. Of over 700,000 distinct CDR3 sequences listed, around half are singletons. The source material was blood. Source of these receptors: a man of 80 years or more in good health. The CDR3 runs from the conserved cysteine through the conserved F or W. Each record gives: V gene, J gene, clone size, D gene, CDR3 protein, CDR3 DNA. The D gene is left open where the match is weak. Rows give clone size only sometimes, using once, few, many, or a class for an expanded clone.

>TRBV21-1|TRBJ2-1|NA|NA
CASLGQGTYNEQFF
TGTGCCAGCTTAGGACAGGGTACCTACAATGAGCAGTTCTTC
>TRBV29-1|TRBJ1-2|NA|NA
CSVEPGAPNYGYTF
TGCAGCGTTGAACCGGGAGCACCTAACTATGGCTACACCTTC
>TRBV6-1|TRBJ1-5|few|TRBD1
CASSDTGGTNQPQHF
TGTGCCAGCAGTGACACAGGGGGGACCAATCAGCCCCAGCATTTT
>TRBV10-3|TRBJ2-5|NA|NA
CAISGGTHQETQYF
TGTGCCATCAGTGGTGGGACTCACCAAGAGACCCAGTACTTC
>TRBV5-5|TRBJ2-5|NA|NA
CASSLNRGGGYEQYF
TGTGCCAGCAGCCTGAACAGGGGAGGCGGGTACGAGCAGTATTTC
>TRBV11-1|TRBJ2-7|few|TRBD1
CASSPGTDELTYEQYF
TGTGCCAGCAGTCCCGGGACAGACGAATTAACCTACGAGCAGTACTTC
>TRBV14|TRBJ2-1|NA|NA
CASSQDRWGEQFF
TGTGCCAGCAGCCAAGATCGGTGGGGGGAGCAGTTCTTC
>TRBV7-2|TRBJ2-5|NA|NA
CASSLSRNRQETQYF
TGTGCCAGCAGCTTATCTCGTAACAGACAAGAGACCCAGTACTTC
>TRBV2|TRBJ2-3|NA|NA
CASSDWGRYAYF
TGTGCCAGCAGTGACTGGGGGAGATACGCGTATTTT
>TRBV5-4|TRBJ2-1|once|TRBD2
CASKTGGPYNEQFF
TGTGCCAGCAAAACGGGAGGCCCCTACAATGAGCAGTTCTTC
>TRBV7-2|TRBJ2-5|NA|TRBD2
CASSPREGQETQYF
TGTGCCAGCAGCCCTCGGGAGGGACAAGAGACCCAGTACTTC
>TRBV6-1|TRBJ2-7|NA|NA
CASSEDQGSSYEQYF
TGTGCCAGCAGTGAAGACCAGGGTTCTTCCTACGAGCAGTACTTC
>TRBV2|TRBJ2-7|few|TRBD1
CASSDEQGALEQYF
TGTGCCAGCAGTGATGAACAGGGGGCTTTGGAGCAGTACTTC
>TRBV3-1|TRBJ1-2|NA|NA
CASSPTAGASHGYTF
TGTGCCAGCAGCCCCACTGCGGGGGCTTCACATGGCTACACCTTC
>TRBV6-4|TRBJ1-2|NA|NA
CASSSALGYGYTF
TGTGCCAGCTCATCCGCTCTTGGGTATGGCTACACCTTC
>TRBV18|TRBJ2-7|NA|NA
CASSEEGTNYEQYF
TGTGCCAGCTCAGAAGAGGGGACCAACTACGAGCAGTACTTC
>TRBV24-1|TRBJ2-7|NA|TRBD2
CATRGLAGEQYF
TGTGCCACCAGAGGACTAGCGGGAGAGCAGTACTTC